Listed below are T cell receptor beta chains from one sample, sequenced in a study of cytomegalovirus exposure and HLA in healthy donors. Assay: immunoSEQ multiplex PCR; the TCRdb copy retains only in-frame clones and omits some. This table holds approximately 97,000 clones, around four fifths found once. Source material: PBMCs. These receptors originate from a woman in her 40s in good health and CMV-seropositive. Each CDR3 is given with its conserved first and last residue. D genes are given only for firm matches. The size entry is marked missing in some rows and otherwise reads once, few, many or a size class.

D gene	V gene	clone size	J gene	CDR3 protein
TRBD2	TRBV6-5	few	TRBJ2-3	CASSRAGSGTDTQYF
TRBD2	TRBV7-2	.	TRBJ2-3	CASSFLAGANTDTQYF
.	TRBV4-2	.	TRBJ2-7	CASSQGESHEQYF
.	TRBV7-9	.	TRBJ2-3	CASSLQGWATQYF
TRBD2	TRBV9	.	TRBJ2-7	CASSREREAAYEQYF
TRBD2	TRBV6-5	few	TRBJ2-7	CASSTPSSGGYEQYF
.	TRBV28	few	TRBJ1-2	CASSLRGNYGYTF
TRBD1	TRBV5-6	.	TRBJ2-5	CASSLVPGGTQYF
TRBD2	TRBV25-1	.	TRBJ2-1	CATQASGYNEQFF
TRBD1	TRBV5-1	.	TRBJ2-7	CASSITTGTGYEQYF
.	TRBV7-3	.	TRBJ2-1	CASSLMAGEGGQFF
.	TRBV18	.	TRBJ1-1	CASSQSGTETNTEAFF
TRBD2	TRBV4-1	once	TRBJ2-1	CASSQDRELAGASNEQFF
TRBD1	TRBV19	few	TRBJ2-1	CASRDRGVSIVGQFF
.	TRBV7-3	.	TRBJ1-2	CASSLTGVDGYTF
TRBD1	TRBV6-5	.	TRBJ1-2	CASSAGQGAGYGYTF
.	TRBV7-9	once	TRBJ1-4	CAPQASTNEKLFF
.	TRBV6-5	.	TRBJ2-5	CASSFLGGSQETQYF
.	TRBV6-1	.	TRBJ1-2	CASSEFRTGGYTF
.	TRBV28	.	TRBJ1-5	CASSLSVGLGSLYSNQPQHF
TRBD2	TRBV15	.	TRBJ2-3	CATSRGGESTDTQYF
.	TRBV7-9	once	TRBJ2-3	CASSLGLATDTQYF
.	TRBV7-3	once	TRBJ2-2	CASSLSSPNTGELFF
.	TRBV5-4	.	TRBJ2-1	CASSPGLEYNEQFF
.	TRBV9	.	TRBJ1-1	CASSVDGGRAEAFF
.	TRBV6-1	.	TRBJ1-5	CASSEATGGNQPQHF
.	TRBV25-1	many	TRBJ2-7	CASSDPSYEQYF
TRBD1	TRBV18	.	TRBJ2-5	CASSPRQGETQYF
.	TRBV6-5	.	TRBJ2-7	CASSSSGWSYEQYF
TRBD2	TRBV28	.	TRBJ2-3	CASSRAGTSVGTDTQYF
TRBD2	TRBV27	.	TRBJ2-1	CANSLAGGNEQFF
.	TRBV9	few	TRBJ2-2	CASSVGAGTNTGELFF
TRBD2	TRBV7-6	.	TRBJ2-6	CASSPGLAGANVLTF
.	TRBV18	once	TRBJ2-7	CASSPPSQASYEQYF
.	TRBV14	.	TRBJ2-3	CASSEHGTPPDTQYF
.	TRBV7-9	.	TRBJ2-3	CASSLTGSGDTQYF
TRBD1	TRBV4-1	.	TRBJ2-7	CASSRHRDRAYEQYF
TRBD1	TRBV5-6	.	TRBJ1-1	CASSWWTGANLNTEAFF
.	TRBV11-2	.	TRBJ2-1	CASSLVRNEQFF
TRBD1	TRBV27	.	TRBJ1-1	CASSSQGWKHTEAFF
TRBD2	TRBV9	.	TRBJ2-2	CASSHGLAGAGNTGELFF